These 6 T cell receptor beta chains came from one sample sequenced in a study of monozygotic twins with cystic fibrosis. Profiling relied on immunoSEQ multiplex PCR, and the TCRdb table lists in-frame clones only, not all of them. The table lists under 20,000 clones, approximately 97% of them singletons. What was sequenced was blood. These receptors all come from a woman in her twenties or thirties with cystic fibrosis.

The rearrangement links TRBV5-1 to TRBJ2-7, with 10 bases that match TRBD2. Germline values: CDR1 SGHRS, CDR2 YFSETQ. V trimming: 4 bases; J trimming: 6 bases; junction bases outside the gene matches: 7. The CDR3 sequence is 14 residues long. CDR3 sequence: CASSASGGAVEQYF. CDR3 DNA sequence: TGCGCCAGCAGCGCCAGCGGGGGGGCGGTCGAGCAGTACTTC.

The chain employs TRBV19 and TRBJ1-2; 9 bases line up with TRBD1. The junction had 7 bases not matched to a gene; V was cut back by 6 bases and J by 8 bases. Germline-derived CDR1 and CDR2 are LNHDA and SQIVND (reference sequence). The CDR3 is 13 amino acids. The CDR3: CASSLDRGGGYTF. The DNA for the CDR3 is TGTGCCAGTAGCCTGGACAGGGGAGGGGGCTACACCTTC. Using reference TRBV19 and TRBJ1-2 for the parts outside the CDR3, the full variable domain is DGGITQSPKYLFRKEGQNVTLSCEQNLNHDAMYWYRQDPGQGLRLIYYSQIVNDFQKGDIAEGYSVSREKKESFPLTVTSAQKNPTAFYLCASSLDRGGGYTFGSGTRLTVV.

The rearrangement joins TRBV18 to TRBJ1-1; a possible D gene is TRBD1 (6 bases). The CDR3 totals 13 residues. V dropped 5 bases and J dropped 1 base, with 8 bases sitting between them. The germline gives CDR1 KGHSH, CDR2 LQKENI. CDR3 in DNA: TGTGCCAGCTCATCACAGGGGAACACTGAAGCTTTCTTT. Translation gives CASSSQGNTEAFF.

This clone was seen only once. The chain joins TRBV6-5 to TRBJ1-5, with 11 bases aligning to TRBD1. This CDR3 is built from 16 residues. The junction had 7 bases not matched to a gene; V was cut back by 4 bases and J by 5 bases. Looked up from germline, CDR1 is MNHEY and CDR2 is SVGAGI. The CDR3 loop is CASSSTGTGGDQPQHF. CDR3 bases: TGTGCCAGCAGTTCCACCGGGACAGGGGGGGATCAGCCCCAGCATTTT.

The genes are TRBV4-2 and TRBJ2-7, with 8 bases that match TRBD2. The CDR3 consists of 16 residues. With V trimmed by 0 bases and J by 2 bases, 6 bases remained unmatched. Germline V gene lookup returns CDR1 LGHNA and CDR2 YNFKEQ. CDR3 sequence reads: CASSQDILAGTYEQYF. CDR3 coding DNA: TGTGCCAGCAGCCAAGATATCCTAGCGGGTACCTACGAGCAGTACTTC.

This clone appeared a single time. This chain joins TRBV10-3 and TRBJ1-1, with 7 nucleotides matching TRBD1. This CDR3 spans 11 amino acids. The V segment lost 10 bases and the J segment 7 bases; nucleotides outside the gene matches: 6. Per germline, CDR1 ENHRY and CDR2 SYGVKD. The CDR3 DNA reads TGTGCCACCATAGGGGACAGTGAAGCTTTCTTT. The encoded protein is CATIGDSEAFF.